This TCR beta chain emerged from a study of Tregs in tolerant kidney transplant recipients. The nonmyeloablative bone marrow transplants came from related graft donors, with transient mixed chimerism. Unstimulated Tregs (CD4+CD25+CD127-) and CD4+CD25- non-Tregs were sorted from PBMCs. Clones were sequenced by immunoSEQ multiplex PCR, and TCRdb holds only the in-frame ones, with some missing. The repertoire table contains roughly 6,700 clones. The ends were cut back, 4 bases at V and 2 bases at J, with 13 bases in the middle. Germline CDR1 is SGHDT and CDR2 is YYEEEE. CDR3 size: 14 residues. As concerns this clone: The CDR3 goes on 3 residues after the read ends, and that part is filled in from the germline J gene.

This receptor was taken from a human patient who received a combined kidney and bone marrow transplant. Part of the T cell pool may stem from the graft donor. V and J are TRBV5-6 and TRBJ2-7; a possible D gene is TRBD2 (6 bases). This specimen was CD4+ T cells from blood (PBMCs), taken 6 months after the transplant. CDR3 loop: CASSPGGRAYEQYF. CDR3 DNA (partial): TGTGCCAGCAGCCCAGGAGGGCGGGCCTACGAG.